These 6 T cell receptor beta chains share one sample of origin, sequenced in a study of MAIT cells during Salmonella Paratyphi A infection. Study findings and constraints: Oligoclonal MAIT cells preferred TRBV20 and TRBV6, with usage seemingly unaffected by infection.

Their recognized antigens are unknown. As for time point: before S. Paratyphi A challenge (baseline). MAIT cells were sorted by flow cytometry as Valpha7.2+ CD161+ T cells. Each CDR3 protein gets one entry after TCRdb re-called the 5' RACE reads with MiXCR. Found here are around 770 distinct CDR3 sequences, roughly 30% of them singletons; the top ten hold roughly 25%. The sample in question was MAIT cells from blood, obtained at the first sampling point of the challenge study. The receptors shown here come from a person aged 18 to 75 who was deliberately infected with Salmonella Paratyphi A in a paratyphoid fever challenge study.

This clonotype came up many times. The chain joins TRBV20-1 to TRBJ1-1; D perhaps matches TRBD1 (5 bases). Germline loops: CDR1 DFQATT, CDR2 SNEGSKA (reference sequence). V was pared by 1 base and J by 2 bases, with 11 bases between. This CDR3 comprises 14 residues. CDR3 nucleotides: TGCAGTGCTAGAGTCGGGGCAGCCAACACTGAAGCTTTCTTT. Translation: CSARVGAANTEAFF.

As concerns this clonotype: Because the CDR3 is missing its conserved closing phenylalanine or tryptophan, this is likely a read error. This rearrangement joins TRBV20-1 to TRBJ1-5; a weak D match, TRBD1 (5 bases). The germline V and J ends were trimmed by 7 bases and 4 bases, with 20 bases remaining between them. CDR3 length: 15 amino acids. Germline loops: CDR1 DFQATT, CDR2 SNEGSKA (reference sequence). The CDR3 loop reads CSDSRTRGGNQPQHG. CDR3 nucleotide sequence: TGCAGTGATAGTCGGACCCGTGGGGGTAATCAGCCCCAGCATGGT.

The V and J genes are TRBV4-2 and TRBJ2-3, with 12 positions matching TRBD2. Trimming cost V 3 bases and J 4 bases; bases outside gene matches: 5. This CDR3 comprises 16 residues. Germline V gene sequence: CDR1 LGHNA, CDR2 YNFKEQ. CDR3 sequence: CASSQLAGGGPDTQYF. The CDR3 DNA follows: TGTGCCAGCAGCCAGCTAGCGGGAGGGGGGCCAGATACGCAGTATTTT.

The chain couples TRBV5-1 to TRBJ2-6; D might be TRBD1 (6 bases). The V end was cut by 1 base, the J end by 0 bases, with 17 bases between. The CDR3 has 19 amino acids. The germline V gene encodes CDR1 SGHRS and CDR2 YFSETQ. In DNA form, the CDR3 reads TGCGCCAGCAGCTTGAAAACGCGGACAGTCCGCTCTGGGGCCAACGTCCTGACTTTC. Encoded protein: CASSLKTRTVRSGANVLTF.

This clonotype showed up many times. The chain employs TRBV30 and TRBJ1-1; D might be TRBD1 (5 bases). Germline V gene data show CDR1 as GTSNPN and CDR2 as SVGIG (reference sequence). V was shortened by 4 bases and J by 4 bases, with 10 bases between the two germline ends. CDR3 length: 12 amino acids. CDR3 DNA sequence: TGTGCCTGGATTACAGGACCCACTGAAGCTTTCTTT. Translation gives CAWITGPTEAFF.

This clonotype was observed many times. This chain joins TRBV6-4 and TRBJ2-3; 8 bases map to TRBD2. This CDR3 comprises 14 residues. V gave up 2 bases and J gave up 6 bases; unmatched junction bases: 4. Germline-derived CDR1 and CDR2 are MRHNA and SNTAGT. The CDR3 is CASSDLAGGDTQYF. In DNA form, the CDR3 reads TGTGCCAGCAGTGACCTCGCGGGGGGTGATACGCAGTATTTT.